The T cell receptor (beta chain) under discussion was sequenced for a study of blood T cell repertoires in COVID-19. Profiled with immunoSEQ multiplex PCR; TCRdb holds only in-frame clones, not every one. The data contain 200,000 to 250,000 clones, 80% of them singletons. This CDR3 has 15 amino acids. Germline V CDR1 and CDR2: GTSNPN, SVGIG (reference sequence). V was pared by 8 bases and J by 5 bases, with 14 bases of the junction left unmatched. The chain has TRBV30 and TRBJ1-1; 10 bases are a match to TRBD1. The TCR originated in a young man with acute COVID-19. Sequencing used PBMCs or T cells enriched from blood (not recorded which). DNA for the CDR3: TGTGCCATCGCCGGGACAGGGGCCCCGGGGACTGAAGCTTTCTTT. Its translation is CAIAGTGAPGTEAFF.